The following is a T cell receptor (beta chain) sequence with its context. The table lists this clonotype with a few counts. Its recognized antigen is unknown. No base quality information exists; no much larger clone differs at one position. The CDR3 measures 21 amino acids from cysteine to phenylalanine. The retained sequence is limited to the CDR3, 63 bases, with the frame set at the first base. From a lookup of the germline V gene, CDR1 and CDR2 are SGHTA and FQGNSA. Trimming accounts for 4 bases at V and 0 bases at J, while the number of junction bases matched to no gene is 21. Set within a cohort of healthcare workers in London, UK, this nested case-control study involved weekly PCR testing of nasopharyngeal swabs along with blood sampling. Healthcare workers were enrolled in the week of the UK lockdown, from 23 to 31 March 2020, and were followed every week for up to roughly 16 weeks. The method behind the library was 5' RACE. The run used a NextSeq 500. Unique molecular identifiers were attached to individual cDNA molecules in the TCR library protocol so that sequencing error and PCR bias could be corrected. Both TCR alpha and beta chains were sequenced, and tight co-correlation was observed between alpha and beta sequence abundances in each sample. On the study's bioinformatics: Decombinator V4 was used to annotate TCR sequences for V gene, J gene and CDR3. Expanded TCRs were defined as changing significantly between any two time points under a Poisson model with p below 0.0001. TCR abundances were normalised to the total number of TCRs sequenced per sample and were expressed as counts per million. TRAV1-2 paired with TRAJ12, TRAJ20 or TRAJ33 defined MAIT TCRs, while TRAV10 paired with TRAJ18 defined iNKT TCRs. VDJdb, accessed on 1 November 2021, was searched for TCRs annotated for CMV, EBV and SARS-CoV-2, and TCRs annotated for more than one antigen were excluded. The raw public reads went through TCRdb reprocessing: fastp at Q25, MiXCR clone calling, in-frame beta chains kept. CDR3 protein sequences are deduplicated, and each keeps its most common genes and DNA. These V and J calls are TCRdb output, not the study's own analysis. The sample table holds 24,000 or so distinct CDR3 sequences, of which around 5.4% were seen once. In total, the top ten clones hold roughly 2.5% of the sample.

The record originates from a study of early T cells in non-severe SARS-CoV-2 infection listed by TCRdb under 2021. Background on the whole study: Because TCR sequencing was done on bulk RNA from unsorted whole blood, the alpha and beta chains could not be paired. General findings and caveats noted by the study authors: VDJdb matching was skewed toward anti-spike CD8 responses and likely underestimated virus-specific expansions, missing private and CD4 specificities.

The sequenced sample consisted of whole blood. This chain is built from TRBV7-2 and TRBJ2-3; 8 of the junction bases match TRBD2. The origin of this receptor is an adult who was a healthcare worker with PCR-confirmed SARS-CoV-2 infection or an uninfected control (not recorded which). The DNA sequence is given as TGTGCCAGCAGCTCCCCGCAAGGCGTCGGCGGGGGGCTTTATAGCACAGATACGCAGTATTTT. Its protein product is CASSSPQGVGGGLYSTDTQYF.